Listed below are T cell receptor beta chains from one sample, sequenced in a study of HIV-infected children after antiretroviral therapy interruption. MiXCR, applied by TCRdb to the 3' RACE reads, yields one record per CDR3 protein. The repertoire includes about 15,000 distinct CDR3 sequences, roughly 3.5% of them detected once, and roughly 5.1% sits in the top ten. The source was CD45RA+ CD4+ T cells from PBMCs, collected from a donor given antiretroviral therapy, either interrupted or continuous. Receptor source: a child aged 2-17 years with HIV. CDR3s include the opening cysteine and the closing phenylalanine or tryptophan. A D gene is named only where the DNA matches it firmly. Size is stated for part of the rows, as once, few or many counts, or as a class when the clone is expanded.

TRBJ2-7,TRBV5-1,many,TRBD1,TGCGCCAGCAACCCAGAGGTAGGGGGCCTCGAGCAGTACTTC,CASNPEVGGLEQYF
TRBJ1-2,TRBV10-1,many,NA,TGCGCCAGCAGTGAGAATCGTTTTTATGGCTACACCTTC,CASSENRFYGYTF
TRBJ1-2,TRBV7-3,many,NA,TGTGCCAGCAGCCCTGGGACGGTTTCTAACTATGGCTACACCTTC,CASSPGTVSNYGYTF
TRBJ2-3,TRBV28,few,NA,TGTGCCAGCAGTGATCGGAGGGATACGCAGTATTTT,CASSDRRDTQYF
TRBJ1-2,TRBV29-1,many,TRBD1,TGCAGCGCGACGGGACAGGGAAGTGGCTACACCTTC,CSATGQGSGYTF
TRBJ2-7,TRBV6-6,medium-sized,TRBD1,TGTGCCAGCAGTGACACGCAGGGGGCAAGTTACGAGCAGTACTTC,CASSDTQGASYEQYF
TRBJ1-4,TRBV6-5,many,NA,TGTGCCAGCAGTTACTCCAGTCCCGGCGAAAAACTGTTTTTT,CASSYSSPGEKLFF
TRBJ1-2,TRBV12-3/TRBV12-4,NA,NA,TGCGCCAGCAGTCAATCGAGGGATAAGGACTATGGCTACACCTTC,CASSQSRDKDYGYTF
TRBJ1-5,TRBV30,many,TRBD1,TGTGCCTGGAACAGGGGTGGGGATCAGCCCCAGCATTTT,CAWNRGGDQPQHF
TRBJ2-4,TRBV29-1,many,NA,TGCAGCGTTGAATTAAACAGGGGGGGTAACATTCAGTACTTC,CSVELNRGGNIQYF
TRBJ1-5,TRBV6-6,many,NA,TGTGCCAGCAGTACTGTCGGTCAGCCCCAGCATTTT,CASSTVGQPQHF
TRBJ1-3,TRBV10-2,many,NA,TGCGCCAGCAGTGGGACGGGTGGCTCTGGAAACACCATATATTTT,CASSGTGGSGNTIYF
TRBJ1-1,TRBV11-2,many,NA,TGTGCCAGCAGCTTATACTGGGGTAACACTGAAGCTTTCTTT,CASSLYWGNTEAFF
TRBJ2-7,TRBV7-2,many,TRBD2,TGTGCCAGCAGCTTTGCGGCTAGCGGGATCCGCGAGCAGTACTTC,CASSFAASGIREQYF
TRBJ2-1,TRBV2,many,NA,TGTGCCAGCAGTAGGGAGGACATCTCGGGTGAGCAGTTCTTC,CASSREDISGEQFF
TRBJ2-3,TRBV3-1,few,NA,TGTGCCAGCTCTCCCGGACTGGGGGGGCCAGAAACGCTGTATTTT,CASSPGLGGPETLYF
TRBJ2-2,TRBV29-1,many,NA,TGCAGCGTTGGCGGGACGGTGAACACCGGGGAGCTGTTTTTT,CSVGGTVNTGELFF
TRBJ2-3,TRBV12-3/TRBV12-4,many,NA,TGTGCCAGCCAACGCGGGGGCCCAGATACGCAGTATTTT,CASQRGGPDTQYF
TRBJ1-4,TRBV28,few,NA,TGTGCCAGCAGTAGTCTAGGGGAAAAACTGTTTTTT,CASSSLGEKLFF
TRBJ1-4,TRBV2,many,TRBD1,TGTGCCAGCAGCACACAGGGGGCGCGTGAAAAACTGTTTTTT,CASSTQGAREKLFF
TRBJ1-5,TRBV5-4,many,NA,TGTGCCAGCAGTACCGACAGCACGGGACCCCAGCATTTT,CASSTDSTGPQHF
TRBJ2-7,TRBV5-1,few,NA,TGCGTCAGCAGCTTCGACAGAACCTACGAGCAGTACTTC,CVSSFDRTYEQYF
TRBJ1-1,TRBV20-1,many,TRBD1,TGCAGTGCTAGACCTGACAGGGACACTGAAGCTTTCTTT,CSARPDRDTEAFF
TRBJ1-6,TRBV3-1,many,NA,TGTGCCAGCAGCCAAGCCAGGGCTTCACCCCTCCACTTT,CASSQARASPLHF
TRBJ1-1,TRBV20-1,medium-sized,TRBD1,TGCAGTGCTAGAGATTTGGGGACAGGGATGAACACTGAAGCTTTCTTT,CSARDLGTGMNTEAFF
TRBJ2-6,TRBV6-6,many,NA,TGTGCCAGCAGTTACTTACCGGGGGGCACTGGGGCCAACGTCCTGACTTTC,CASSYLPGGTGANVLTF
TRBJ2-4,TRBV12-3/TRBV12-4,many,NA,TGTGCAAGCACCGGGGGTAGTCAAAACACCTTGTACTTT,CASTGGSQNTLYF
TRBJ2-7,TRBV30,medium-sized,NA,TGTGCCTGGAGGCTTGGGGGCTATGAACAGTACTTC,CAWRLGGYEQYF
TRBJ2-2,TRBV30,many,NA,TGTGCCTGGACCCGTTACACCGGGGAGCTGTTTTTT,CAWTRYTGELFF
TRBJ1-2,TRBV28,many,NA,TGTGCCAGCAGCCCCAGGGGAGTCTATGGCTACACCTTC,CASSPRGVYGYTF
TRBJ1-3,TRBV5-2,few,NA,TGTGCCAGCAACAGTCCTGGAAACACCATATATTTT,CASNSPGNTIYF
TRBJ1-3,TRBV12-3/TRBV12-4,many,NA,TGTGCCAGTGCTCCAGGAACCTCTGGAAACACCATATATTTT,CASAPGTSGNTIYF
TRBJ2-3,TRBV12-3/TRBV12-4,many,TRBD1,TGTGCAAGCAGTTGGACAGGGACCGGTGCAGAAACGCTGTATTTT,CASSWTGTGAETLYF
TRBJ1-2,TRBV5-6,many,NA,TGTGCCAGCAGCTCTGAGGGTGGCTATGGCTACACCTTC,CASSSEGGYGYTF
TRBJ2-6,TRBV30,many,NA,TGTGCCTGGGCTCCCACTTGGGCCAACGTCCTGACTTTC,CAWAPTWANVLTF
TRBJ2-1,TRBV5-1,many,TRBD2,TGCGCCAGCAGCTTTCAAGGACTAGCTTACGATGAGCAGTTCTTC,CASSFQGLAYDEQFF